What follows are 4 T cell receptor beta chains derived from one specimen sequenced in a study of T-cell reconstitution after alpha-beta-depleted transplantation in children (TCRdb year 2016). The library was built by means of PCR. Sequencing took place on an Illumina HiSeq 2500. TCR libraries were prepared with molecular barcoding, using unique molecular identifiers to normalize TCRbeta repertoire quantification. The raw public reads went through TCRdb reprocessing: fastp at Q25, MiXCR clone calling, in-frame beta chains kept. Entries that share a CDR3 protein sequence are merged under the most common genes and DNA. The sample table records nearly 400,000 distinct CDR3 sequences; over 20% of these occur just once. The ten largest make up less than 4.5% of the sample. Specimen: PBMCs from the stem cell graft donor, collected from the stem cell graft. The receptors come from a human donor who donated a stem cell graft to a child with acute myeloid leukemia.

This clonotype has a handful of counts. The V and J genes are TRBV9 and TRBJ2-7; unclear D gene. CDR3 size: 14 residues. The germline V gene has CDR1 SGDLS and CDR2 YYNGEE. V gave up 4 bases and J gave up 0 bases, with 11 bases separating them. In DNA, the CDR3 is TGTGCCAGCAGCCCAGGACCCGACTCCTACGAGCAGTACTTC. This sequence encodes CASSPGPDSYEQYF.

The V and J genes are TRBV9 and TRBJ2-2, with D perhaps matching TRBD1 (6 bases). Germline CDR1 is SGDLS and CDR2 is YYNGEE. The V end was cut by 0 bases, the J end by 7 bases, with 10 bases between. The CDR3 length is 14 residues. The CDR3, as DNA: TGTGCCAGCAGCGTAGCTCACAGGGACGGGGAGCTGTTTTTT. This sequence encodes CASSVAHRDGELFF. Full variable domain (rest looked up from reference TRBV9 and TRBJ2-2): DSGVTQTPKHLITATGQRVTLRCSPRSGDLSVYWYQQSLDQGLQFLIQYYNGEERAKGNILERFSAQQFPDLHSELNLSSLELGDSALYFCASSVAHRDGELFFGEGSRLTVL.

The genes are TRBV29-1 and TRBJ1-1; possible D gene TRBD1, 5 bases. Trimming pared 3 bases from V and 8 bases from J, leaving 16 bases between. This CDR3 contains 13 residues. CDR1 SQVTM and CDR2 ANQGSEA come from the germline V gene. CDR3 coding DNA: TGCAGCGTTGATGTCGGGGCTGGCCTAGAAGCTTTCTTT. Its protein is CSVDVGAGLEAFF.

V gene TRBV24-1 combines with J gene TRBJ2-3, with a possible D match to TRBD2 (5 bases). CDR1 KGHDR and CDR2 SFDVKD come from the germline V gene. The CDR3 is 17 residues long. V lost 1 base to trimming and J lost 0 bases, with 13 bases between them. CDR3 loop: CATSDFSSGGSTDTQYF. In DNA, the CDR3 is TGTGCCACCAGTGATTTTTCCTCGGGCGGGAGCACAGATACGCAGTATTTT.